This T cell receptor beta chain was profiled in a study of vaccination effects on CD4 cells after COVID-19. The V and J ends lost 5 bases and 2 bases respectively, with 10 bases between them. Germline CDR1 is LGHDT and CDR2 is YNNKEL (reference sequence). This CDR3 is built from 14 residues. Method: immunoSEQ multiplex PCR; TCRdb's copy keeps in-frame clones and lacks some. Seen here are about 27,000 clones, about 70% observed once, and the top ten hold 22%. A remark on this clone: Its matching antigen is unknown.

ViraFEST assay sequencing came after antigen-specific CD4+ T cells were expanded with viral peptide pools. Researchers isolated CD4+ T cells once less than twelve days of culture had elapsed. None of these healthy vaccinees had been infected with SARS-CoV-2 before vaccination. Sequences were derived from CD4+ T cells from PBMCs cultured with HCoV-NL63 spike peptides, sampled before COVID-19 vaccination. The chain employs TRBV3-1 (or the pseudogene TRBV3-2) and TRBJ1-5; D is undetermined. The sequence derives from a human donor who received a COVID-19 vaccine. The CDR3 coding sequence is TGTGCCAGCAGCTACGACGGTGGCAATCAGCCCCAGCATTTT. Translation: CASSYDGGNQPQHF.